The 26 T cell receptor beta chains listed next were all sequenced from one sample in a study of T cells in localized non-small cell lung cancer. The data were produced by immunoSEQ multiplex PCR, yet TCRdb's version contains in-frame clones alone and is incomplete. The table has about 25,000 clones, 75% to 90% seen once; the top ten hold around 14%. Sequenced material: peripheral blood, taken before any cancer treatment. These TCRs come from a female donor over 55 with stage I lung adenocarcinoma.

This chain uses TRBV7-9 with TRBJ1-1; TRBD1 is a possible D gene (5 bases). V lost 2 bases and J 6 bases, leaving 10 bases between the germline ends. The CDR3 has 13 amino acids. Per the germline V gene, CDR1 is SEHNR and CDR2 is FQNEAQ (reference sequence). This CDR3 reads CASSLMGGAEAFF. CDR3 sequence (DNA): TGTGCCAGCAGCTTAATGGGGGGAGCTGAAGCTTTCTTT.

This clone has more than one count but fewer than ten. The chain carries TRBV5-6 and TRBJ1-3; D might be TRBD1 (5 bases). The CDR3 loop spans 14 amino acids. CDR1 and CDR2 from the germline V gene are SGHDT and YYEEEE. The V and J ends lost 4 bases and 0 bases respectively, with 8 bases between them. CDR3 bases: TGTGCCAGCAGCCCGAGGGGCTCTGGAAACACCATATATTTT. Translation: CASSPRGSGNTIYF.

This clone turned up a few times. V usage is TRBV7-9 and J usage is TRBJ1-2; 12 nucleotides align to TRBD1. V gave up 4 bases and J gave up 9 bases; unmatched junction bases: 21. The CDR3 is 19 amino acids. Germline CDR1 is SEHNR and CDR2 is FQNEAQ (reference sequence). The CDR3 DNA reads TGTGCCAGCAGCTCCCGGTTTCCGGGACAGGGGGCAGTAGTCGATCGCTACACCTTC. Protein product: CASSSRFPGQGAVVDRYTF. The full variable domain, in which reference TRBV7-9 and TRBJ1-2 provide the parts outside the CDR3, is DTGVSQNPRHKITKRGQNVTFRCDPISEHNRLYWYRQTLGQGPEFLTYFQNEAQLEKSRLLSDRFSAERPKGSFSTLEIQRTEQGDSAMYLCASSSRFPGQGAVVDRYTFGSGTRLTVV.

V usage is TRBV19 and J usage is TRBJ1-1; D ambiguous. The germline V and J ends were trimmed by 0 bases and 9 bases, with 11 bases remaining between them. The germline gives CDR1 LNHDA, CDR2 SQIVND (reference sequence). The CDR3 length is 13 residues. The CDR3 nucleotides read TGTGCCAGTAGTATAGATCCCGGGTCCCAAGCTTTCTTT. This encodes CASSIDPGSQAFF.

The chain couples TRBV11-2 to TRBJ2-5; D possibly corresponds to TRBD1 (6 bases). The V end was cut by 10 bases, the J end by 7 bases, with 25 bases between. Looked up from germline, CDR1 is SGHAT and CDR2 is FQNNGV. This CDR3 contains 15 residues. CDR3 protein: CAIRQAAQRLRTQYF. CDR3 sequence (DNA): TGTGCCATCCGACAGGCGGCACAGAGGCTGAGGACCCAGTACTTC.

The chain is built from TRBV6-6 and TRBJ1-5; D not certain. CDR1 is MNHNY and CDR2 is SVGAGI in the germline V gene (reference sequence). V was cut by 7 bases and J by 2 bases, with 15 bases left in between. The CDR3 sequence is 15 residues long. The CDR3 bases are TGTGCCAGCATACAACAAGGATGGGGCAATCAGCCCCAGCATTTT. This sequence encodes CASIQQGWGNQPQHF.

This chain joins TRBV7-9 and TRBJ1-2; no clear D. This CDR3 has 13 residues. Germline assignment: CDR1 SEHNR and CDR2 FQNEAQ (reference sequence). Deletions cut 5 bases from V and 2 bases from J, with 9 bases between. The CDR3 coding sequence is TGTGCCAGCAGCATTGGACCGAACTATGGCTACACCTTC. Translation gives CASSIGPNYGYTF.

The chain uses TRBV5-6 and TRBJ2-7; TRBD1 is a possible D gene (5 bases). This CDR3 contains 14 residues. Germline values: CDR1 SGHDT, CDR2 YYEEEE. Trimming left V 4 bases short and J 5 bases short, with 16 bases between. Written as DNA, the CDR3 is TGTGCCAGCAGCCCTTGGAAAGGGGCCCACGAGCAGTACTTC. Residues: CASSPWKGAHEQYF.

This chain joins TRBV6-1 and TRBJ1-1, with D unresolved. The CDR3 extends over 12 amino acids. V was trimmed by 5 bases and J by 8 bases, leaving 12 bases between them. From germline, CDR1 is MNHNS and CDR2 SASEGT. In DNA form, the CDR3 reads TGTGCCAGCAGTCCCTCCATCGTGGAAGCTTTCTTT. It is translated as CASSPSIVEAFF.

The chain employs TRBV4-2 and TRBJ1-2; D gene uncertain. The CDR3 is 14 amino acids. In germline, CDR1 is LGHNA, CDR2 YNFKEQ. Trimming took off 4 bases at V and 5 bases at J, with 14 bases between the two ends. The CDR3 here is CASSPVQASYGYTF. The CDR3 bases are TGTGCCAGCAGCCCTGTCCAGGCGTCTTATGGCTACACCTTC.

This rearrangement joins TRBV2 to TRBJ2-1; D not resolved. This CDR3 is 14 amino acids long. The germline V gene has CDR1 SNHLY and CDR2 FYNNEI. The ends were cut back, 7 bases at V and 0 bases at J, with 10 bases in the middle. CDR3 sequence reads: CASNVLSSYNEQFF. The CDR3 DNA reads TGTGCCAGCAATGTTCTGAGCTCCTACAATGAGCAGTTCTTC.

V is TRBV30 and J is TRBJ2-1, with D perhaps assigned TRBD1 or TRBD2 (5 bases each). Germline CDR1 reads GTSNPN; CDR2 reads SVGIG (reference sequence). This CDR3 spans 14 amino acids. The V gene lost 4 bases and the J gene lost 2 bases, with 12 bases spanning the gap. The chain's CDR3 is CAWKGTGPYNEQFF. The CDR3 region has the DNA TGTGCCTGGAAGGGGACGGGCCCCTACAATGAGCAGTTCTTC.

The chain's CDR3 is CAWGPGGPDQPQHF. The CDR3 DNA follows: TGTGCCTGGGGCCCCGGAGGTCCAGATCAGCCCCAGCATTTT. The chain has TRBV30 and TRBJ1-5; D unresolved. This CDR3 has 14 residues. V was pared by 5 bases and J by 5 bases, with 16 bases between. The germline V gene encodes CDR1 GTSNPN and CDR2 SVGIG (reference sequence).

This chain uses TRBV2 with TRBJ1-2; D might be TRBD1 (5 bases). V lost 11 bases and J lost 4, with 14 bases in between. The germline CDR1 and CDR2 sequences are SNHLY and FYNNEI. This CDR3 contains 12 residues. The CDR3 bases are TGTGCCTGCGGACAAGCCTTCTATGGCTACACCTTC. Translated: CACGQAFYGYTF.

J is TRBJ1-2 and V is TRBV19; the match to TRBD1 covers 9 bases. V shed 3 bases, J shed 4 bases, and the junction held 0 bases outside the gene matches. The CDR3 contains 13 residues. Germline V gene data show CDR1 as LNHDA and CDR2 as SQIVND (reference sequence). CDR3 sequence: CASSMTGGYGYTF. DNA of the CDR3: TGTGCCAGTAGTATGACAGGGGGCTATGGCTACACCTTC. Full variable domain (missing parts from reference TRBV19 and TRBJ1-2): DGGITQSPKYLFRKEGQNVTLSCEQNLNHDAMYWYRQDPGQGLRLIYYSQIVNDFQKGDIAEGYSVSREKKESFPLTVTSAQKNPTAFYLCASSMTGGYGYTFGSGTRLTVV.

This clone was recorded once. The J gene is TRBJ1-1, the V gene TRBV5-6; 7 bases match TRBD1. CDR1 and CDR2 (germline): SGHDT, YYEEEE. The CDR3 runs to 13 residues. V trimming: 4 bases; J trimming: 5 bases; junction bases outside the gene matches: 5. CDR3 loop: CASSGNRGTEAFF. DNA of the CDR3: TGTGCCAGCAGCGGAAACAGGGGTACTGAAGCTTTCTTT.

This clone appeared once. The J gene is TRBJ2-5, the V gene TRBV2, with 12 bases matching TRBD2. This CDR3 is built from 17 residues. The germline V gene has CDR1 SNHLY and CDR2 FYNNEI. With 5 bases clipped from V and 2 bases from J, the junction kept 9 bases outside the gene matches. CDR3 sequence reads: CASSPAWTSGVQETQYF. The CDR3 DNA reads TGTGCCAGCAGTCCCGCGTGGACTAGCGGGGTGCAAGAGACCCAGTACTTC.

The genes are TRBV5-6 and TRBJ2-3, with TRBD1 identical over 8 bases. This CDR3 comprises 14 residues. V dropped 4 bases and J dropped 6; count of bases not matched to a gene: 7. Looked up from germline, CDR1 is SGHDT and CDR2 is YYEEEE. The CDR3 region is CASSPRGLPDTQYF. The CDR3 DNA sequence: TGTGCCAGCAGCCCCAGGGGGCTTCCGGATACGCAGTATTTT.

The V gene is TRBV30, the J gene TRBJ2-5; 7 bases match TRBD1. The germline CDR1 and CDR2 sequences are GTSNPN and SVGIG (reference sequence). V was clipped by 1 base and J by 5 bases; unmatched bases: 4. CDR3 length: 13 residues. The CDR3 sequence is CAWSEGGDETQYF. CDR3 in DNA: TGTGCCTGGAGTGAAGGGGGCGATGAGACCCAGTACTTC.

The chain carries TRBV7-2 and TRBJ2-1; TRBD2 matches 10 bases. With 3 bases clipped from V and 4 bases from J, the junction kept 3 bases outside the gene matches. Germline lookup yields CDR1 SGHTA and CDR2 FQGNSA. The CDR3 is 15 residues long. The CDR3, as DNA: TGTGCCAGCAGCTTGACTAGCGGGCTATACAATGAGCAGTTCTTC. This encodes CASSLTSGLYNEQFF.

The chain uses TRBV29-1 and TRBJ2-3, with 8 bases lining up with TRBD1. The CDR3 totals 15 residues. V lost 1 base and J lost 6; bases outside the gene matches: 9. Germline V gene sequence: CDR1 SQVTM, CDR2 ANQGSEA. CDR3 region: CSVEASGRGPDTQYF. The CDR3 nucleotides are TGCAGCGTTGAAGCTTCGGGCAGGGGGCCCGATACGCAGTATTTT.

The chain recombines TRBV7-3 with TRBJ1-2; possible D gene TRBD1, 6 bases. Between the trimmed V and J ends, which lost 4 bases and 5 bases, there was a span of 11 bases. CDR1 and CDR2 (germline): SGHTA, FQGTGA. The CDR3 spans 13 residues. The CDR3 coding sequence is TGTGCCAGCAGCTCACCGACAGGTTATGGCTACACCTTC. Protein sequence: CASSSPTGYGYTF.

The rearrangement links TRBV2 to TRBJ1-1, with D possibly matching TRBD1 (6 bases). CDR3 length equals 14 residues. Looked up from germline, CDR1 is SNHLY and CDR2 is FYNNEI. Trimming stripped 7 bases from V and 6 bases from J, with 18 bases between. The CDR3 loop is CASIVSPGAAEAFF. In nucleotides, the CDR3 is TGTGCCAGCATTGTCAGTCCGGGGGCGGCTGAAGCTTTCTTT. Supplemented by reference TRBV2 and TRBJ1-1, the full variable domain reads EPEVTQTPSHQVTQMGQEVILRCVPISNHLYFYWYRQILGQKVEFLVSFYNNEISEKSEIFDDQFSVERPDGSNFTLKIRSTKLEDSAMYFCASIVSPGAAEAFFGQGTRLTVV.

The genes are TRBV2 and TRBJ1-4; weak D call: TRBD1 (6 bases). The CDR3 contains 14 residues. Trimming took off 2 bases at V and 3 bases at J, with 7 bases between the two ends. Germline values: CDR1 SNHLY, CDR2 FYNNEI. CDR3 nucleotides: TGTGCCAGCAGTGAACCAGGGGCTAATGAAAAACTGTTTTTT. Its translation is CASSEPGANEKLFF. Full variable domain (outside the CDR3, taken from reference TRBV2 and TRBJ1-4): EPEVTQTPSHQVTQMGQEVILRCVPISNHLYFYWYRQILGQKVEFLVSFYNNEISEKSEIFDDQFSVERPDGSNFTLKIRSTKLEDSAMYFCASSEPGANEKLFFGSGTQLSVL.

Written as DNA, the CDR3 is TGTGCCAGCAACCCGGGACAGGGTTATGGCTACACCTTC. Translation gives CASNPGQGYGYTF. The gene calls are TRBV2 and TRBJ1-2; 9 nucleotides line up with TRBD1. The CDR3 contains 13 residues. Trimming at V came to 7 bases and at J to 5 bases, leaving 5 bases not matched to a gene. CDR1 and CDR2 (germline): SNHLY, FYNNEI.

This clone was seen a handful of times. This chain joins TRBV7-3 and TRBJ1-1; no reliable D call. The length of the CDR3 is 15 residues. Trimming left V 0 bases short and J 1 base short, with 9 bases between. Germline assignment: CDR1 SGHTA and CDR2 FQGTGA. CDR3 residues: CASSLTLSGNTEAFF. In DNA, the CDR3 is TGTGCCAGCAGCTTAACGTTGTCAGGGAACACTGAAGCTTTCTTT.